Below are 22 T cell receptor beta chains sequenced from a single sample in a study of identical twins. TCRdb re-derived calls from the 5' RACE reads in MiXCR, one entry per CDR3 protein. The profile shows 1.5 million or so distinct CDR3 sequences, about 32% of them singletons. The sequenced sample was cord blood. These receptors came from a newborn girl in good health.

V is TRBV6-5 and J is TRBJ2-7, with D unclear. Germline assignment: CDR1 MNHEY and CDR2 SVGAGI. The CDR3 is 13 residues long. The V end lost 1 base, the J end lost 3 bases, and 7 bases lay between the germline ends. The CDR3 nucleotides are TGTGCCAGCAGTTACTACAAAGGCTACGAGCAGTACTTC. Its translation: CASSYYKGYEQYF.

V gene TRBV9 combines with J gene TRBJ2-2, with 10 bases aligning to TRBD1. Germline assignment: CDR1 SGDLS and CDR2 YYNGEE. V was clipped by 3 bases and J by 3 bases; unmatched bases: 2. The CDR3 runs 15 residues. CDR3 loop: CASSATGGDTGELFF. Written as DNA, the CDR3 is TGTGCCAGCAGCGCGACAGGGGGCGACACCGGGGAGCTGTTTTTT.

This clonotype was seen ten or more times. This chain connects TRBV29-1 to TRBJ2-7, with a weak D call TRBD2 (5 bases). V lost 0 bases and J lost 6, with 12 bases in between. The CDR3 has 13 amino acids. Germline CDR1 and CDR2: SQVTM and ANQGSEA. The CDR3, as DNA: TGCAGCGTTGAAGATCAGCGGATATCCGAGCAGTACTTC. This encodes CSVEDQRISEQYF.

This clonotype was counted a few times. The DNA of the CDR3 is TGCAGTGCCTTACACGGGAAGGCTTCCTACGAGCAGTACTTC. Translating gives CSALHGKASYEQYF. V usage is TRBV20-1 and J usage is TRBJ2-7; a weak D match, TRBD2 (5 bases). V was cut by 6 bases and J by 1 base, with 16 bases left in between. The germline gives CDR1 DFQATT, CDR2 SNEGSKA (reference sequence). The CDR3 sequence is 14 residues long.

This clonotype appeared a few times. The chain employs TRBV7-9 and TRBJ2-5; no definite D call. The germline V gene has CDR1 SEHNR and CDR2 FQNEAQ (reference sequence). Between the trimmed V and J ends, which lost 5 bases and 1 base, there was a span of 5 bases. CDR3 size: 12 residues. CDR3 DNA: TGTGCCAGCAGCCACGGCCAAGAGACCCAGTACTTC. Encoded protein: CASSHGQETQYF.

This clonotype was counted at least ten times. The chain employs TRBV10-3 and TRBJ1-2; no firm D call. This CDR3 is built from 15 residues. The germline V gene encodes CDR1 ENHRY and CDR2 SYGVKD. V was trimmed by 3 bases and J by 4 bases, leaving 15 bases between them. The CDR3 sequence is CAISDNDRAAYGYTF. The DNA for the CDR3 is TGTGCCATCAGTGACAACGACCGGGCTGCCTATGGCTACACCTTC.

In its sample, this clonotype was seen a few times. V gene TRBV10-3 combines with J gene TRBJ2-5; 11 nucleotides agree with TRBD2. Germline V CDR1 and CDR2: ENHRY, SYGVKD. V lost 6 bases, J lost 4 bases, and 4 bases stayed unmatched. This CDR3 is built from 14 residues. CDR3: CAIRSGLAGETQYF. The DNA of the CDR3 is TGTGCCATCAGGTCCGGACTAGCGGGAGAGACCCAGTACTTC.

V is TRBV6-5 and J is TRBJ2-3; 10 positions match TRBD1. Germline V CDR1 and CDR2: MNHEY, SVGAGI. V shed 5 bases and J 7 bases; nucleotides not matched to a gene: 9. The CDR3 is 15 residues long. As DNA, the CDR3 is TGTGCCAGCAGTAGGGACCCGGGACAGGGGAATACGCAGTATTTT. Protein: CASSRDPGQGNTQYF.

This clonotype showed up just a few times. The CDR3 loop reads CASSWDRLTGELFF. CDR3 nucleotides: TGTGCCAGCAGTTGGGACCGACTCACCGGGGAGCTGTTTTTT. The gene calls are TRBV7-2 and TRBJ2-2; the D gene could be TRBD1 or TRBD2 (5 bases each). The V gene's germline CDR1 is SGHTA and CDR2 FQGNSA. The ends were cut back, 6 bases at V and 4 bases at J, with 12 bases in the middle. The CDR3 spans 14 residues.

There are a few counts of this clonotype. The chain is built from TRBV5-1 and TRBJ1-2; D is possibly TRBD1 (5 bases). CDR1 is SGHRS and CDR2 is YFSETQ in the germline V gene. CDR3 length: 15 residues. The V end lost 0 bases, the J end lost 8 bases, and 17 bases lay between the germline ends. The CDR3 DNA sequence: TGCGCCAGCAGCTTGGGAGGACAAAAAGAAGGGGGCTACACCTTC. It yields the protein CASSLGGQKEGGYTF. Variable domain in full (rest from reference TRBV5-1 and TRBJ1-2): KAGVTQTPRYLIKTRGQQVTLSCSPISGHRSVSWYQQTPGQGLQFLFEYFSETQRNKGNFPGRFSGRQFSNSRSEMNVSTLELGDSALYLCASSLGGQKEGGYTFGSGTRLTVV.

J is TRBJ2-3 and V is TRBV9; D is ambiguous. Trimming removed 6 bases from V and 6 bases from J, with 14 bases in between. Germline V gene data show CDR1 as SGDLS and CDR2 as YYNGEE. The length of the CDR3 is 13 residues. The CDR3: CASTPLLTDTQYF. The DNA for the CDR3 is TGTGCCAGCACGCCACTGCTCACCGATACGCAGTATTTT.

This clonotype was seen a handful of times. The V gene is TRBV3-1, the J gene TRBJ1-6, with D possibly being TRBD1 (5 bases). Germline V lookup: CDR1 LGHDT, CDR2 YNNKEL (reference sequence). The V gene lost 3 bases and the J gene lost 7 bases, with 10 bases spanning the gap. The CDR3 is 14 amino acids. CDR3 DNA sequence: TGTGCCAGCAGCCAGTTTGAGGGGAATTCACCCCTCCACTTT. This gives the protein CASSQFEGNSPLHF. Full variable domain (rest looked up from reference TRBV3-1 and TRBJ1-6): DTAVSQTPKYLVTQMGNDKSIKCEQNLGHDTMYWYKQDSKKFLKIMFSYNNKELIINETVPNRFSPKSPDKAHLNLHINSLELGDSAVYFCASSQFEGNSPLHFGNGTRLTVT.

V gene TRBV3-1 combines with J gene TRBJ2-1; 12 bases map to TRBD2. Looked up from germline, CDR1 is LGHDT and CDR2 is YNNKEL (reference sequence). The V gene end was trimmed by 0 bases and the J gene end by 6 bases; junction bases not matched to a gene: 3. The CDR3 spans 16 residues. The CDR3 reads CASSQDLTSGSNEQFF. The CDR3 DNA follows: TGTGCCAGCAGCCAAGATCTGACTAGCGGGAGCAATGAGCAGTTCTTC.

The chain links TRBV7-6 to TRBJ1-5; D uncertain. Germline-derived CDR1 and CDR2 are SGHVS and FNYEAQ. The CDR3 totals 16 residues. Trimming took 1 base from V and 5 from J, leaving 15 bases between them. In nucleotides, the CDR3 is TGTGCCAGCAGCTTAGACCGAGGAGGGCTTCATCAGCCCCAGCATTTT. Translated, it gives CASSLDRGGLHQPQHF.

V and J are TRBV7-6 and TRBJ2-3; D could derive from TRBD1 or TRBD2 (5 bases each). Germline lookup yields CDR1 SGHVS and CDR2 FNYEAQ. CDR3 size: 15 residues. V lost 7 bases and J 0 bases, leaving 14 bases between the germline ends. The CDR3 DNA follows: TGTGCCAGCATACTAGGGACGGTGAGCACAGATACGCAGTATTTT. The encoded protein is CASILGTVSTDTQYF.

Notes on this clonotype: Just one base apart from a much larger clone, this may be a read error. This is likely a read error, given that the CDR3 carries no conserved phenylalanine or tryptophan at its end. The chain recombines TRBV7-2 with TRBJ2-5; 7 positions agree with TRBD2. The J segment lost 4 bases and the V segment lost 5 bases, leaving 19 bases of the junction unmatched. The CDR3 length is 18 residues. Germline V gene sequence: CDR1 SGHTA, CDR2 FQGNSA. This chain's CDR3 is CASSVQIGRIAGGETQYS. CDR3 nucleotides: TGTGCCAGCAGCGTCCAGATTGGAAGAATAGCGGGCGGAGAGACCCAGTACTCC.

This clonotype has just a few counts. V usage is TRBV20-1 and J usage is TRBJ2-7; D is uncertain. Germline CDR1 and CDR2: DFQATT and SNEGSKA (reference sequence). There are 13 residues in the CDR3. Between the trimmed V and J ends, which lost 6 bases and 0 bases, there was a span of 12 bases. As DNA, the CDR3 is TGCAGTGCCAAGCCAGGTATCTCCTACGAGCAGTACTTC. This sequence encodes CSAKPGISYEQYF.

At least ten counts were recorded for this clonotype. One end of the junction does not line up with germline, which may come from a read error. This rearrangement joins TRBV5-1 to TRBJ2-5; no firm D call. CDR3 length: 13 residues. Germline CDR1 SGHRS, CDR2 YFSETQ. The CDR3 region is CASSLTPQETQYF. Written as DNA, the CDR3 is TGTGCCAGCAGTTTGACCCCCCAAGAGACCCAGTACTTC.

This clonotype was observed a few times. This chain joins TRBV9 and TRBJ2-2; maybe TRBD2 (6 bases). The CDR3 totals 13 residues. Germline CDR1 SGDLS, CDR2 YYNGEE. V was cut by 3 bases and J by 6 bases, with 9 bases left in between. The chain's CDR3 is CASSAGVSGELFF. The CDR3 DNA reads TGTGCCAGCAGCGCGGGGGTATCCGGGGAGCTGTTTTTT.

V is TRBV5-1 and J is TRBJ2-7; maybe TRBD1 (5 bases). Trimming pared 1 base from V and 3 bases from J, leaving 11 bases between. CDR1 and CDR2 (germline): SGHRS, YFSETQ. The length of the CDR3 is 14 residues. CDR3 bases: TGCGCCAGCAGCTTGCTGGGGCGAAACTACGAGCAGTACTTC. Residues: CASSLLGRNYEQYF.

The V gene is TRBV3-1, the J gene TRBJ1-6; D not resolved. V shed 0 bases and J shed 14 bases, with 26 bases lying between them. The CDR3 spans 18 residues. Germline-derived CDR1 and CDR2 are LGHDT and YNNKEL (reference sequence). In DNA form, the CDR3 reads TGTGCCAGCAGCCAAGAGCAAATTTGGGTGACACGACCCGGATCCCTCCACTTT. Its protein is CASSQEQIWVTRPGSLHF.

The chain links TRBV20-1 to TRBJ2-4, with unresolved D. V was cut by 6 bases and J by 2 bases, with 20 bases left in between. CDR3 length: 16 amino acids. The germline gives CDR1 DFQATT, CDR2 SNEGSKA (reference sequence). CDR3 protein: CSAIPTADLTKNIQYF. The CDR3 region has the DNA TGCAGTGCCATACCCACAGCAGATCTAACCAAAAACATTCAGTACTTC.